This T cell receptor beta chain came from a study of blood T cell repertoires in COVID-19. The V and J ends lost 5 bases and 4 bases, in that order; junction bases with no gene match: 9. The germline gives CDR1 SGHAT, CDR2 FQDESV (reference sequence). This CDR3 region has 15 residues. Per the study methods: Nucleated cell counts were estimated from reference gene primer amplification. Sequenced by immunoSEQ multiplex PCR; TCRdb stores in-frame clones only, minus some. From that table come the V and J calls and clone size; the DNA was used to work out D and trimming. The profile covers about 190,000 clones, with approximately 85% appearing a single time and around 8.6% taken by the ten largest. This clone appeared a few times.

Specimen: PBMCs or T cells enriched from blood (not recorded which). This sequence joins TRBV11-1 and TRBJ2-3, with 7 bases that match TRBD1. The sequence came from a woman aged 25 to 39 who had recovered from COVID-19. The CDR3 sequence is CASSASGTAADTQYF. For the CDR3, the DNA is TGTGCCAGCAGCGCATCCGGGACAGCCGCAGATACGCAGTATTTT. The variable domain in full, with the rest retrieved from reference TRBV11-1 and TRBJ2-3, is EAEVAQSPRYKITEKSQAVAFWCDPISGHATLYWYRQILGQGPELLVQFQDESVVDDSQLPKDRFSAERLKGVDSTLKIQPAELGDSAMYLCASSASGTAADTQYFGPGTRLTVL.